This TCR beta chain was identified during a study of CD4 T cells in relation to SARS-CoV-2 and coronaviruses. Notes on this clone: The antigen remains unidentified.

Study-wide points: Monoreactive clones expanded significantly more to SARS-CoV-2 than crossreactive clones did. Each donor contributed either pre-pandemic or post-infection samples, not both. This crossreactivity analysis covered spike protein alone, no other viral proteins.

The unexposed donors gave CD4+ T cells in about 2010-2019, prior to COVID-19. Assay: immunoSEQ multiplex PCR; the TCRdb copy retains only in-frame clones and omits some. Of some 65,000 clones listed, about 89% are singletons. Source material: memory CD4+ T cells from PBMCs. This TCR was recovered from a human donor in good health.

The DNA of the CDR3 is TGTGCCAGCAGTGATTGGTACGGACAGGCGAACACCGGGGAGCTGTTTTTT. Encoded protein: CASSDWYGQANTGELFF. This chain joins TRBV2 and TRBJ2-2; 7 bases fit TRBD1. Per germline, CDR1 SNHLY and CDR2 FYNNEI. Germline trimming cut 3 bases from V and 0 bases from J; bases unmatched to any gene: 7. The CDR3 is 17 residues long.